One and the same sample provided the 21 T cell receptor beta chains below, sequenced in a study of cytomegalovirus exposure and HLA in healthy donors. It was with 60 Vbeta and 13 Jbeta primers that the PCR ran. Sequencing used immunoSEQ multiplex PCR; TCRdb keeps in-frame clones, though not all of them. The table records some 200,000 clones, approximately 11% of them present only once. Sample: PBMCs. Every receptor here comes from a man over 45 in good health and CMV-seropositive.

This chain joins TRBV7-8 and TRBJ2-7; D might be TRBD2 (6 bases). Per germline, CDR1 SGHVS and CDR2 FQNEAQ. Trimming pared 1 base from V and 2 bases from J, leaving 9 bases between. The CDR3 is made up of 14 amino acids. CDR3 bases: TGTGCCAGCAGCTTAGGACTAGTAGCCTACGAGCAGTACTTC. This translates into CASSLGLVAYEQYF.

This clone was detected only a few times. The rearrangement joins TRBV6-5 to TRBJ2-3, with D tentatively TRBD2 (6 bases). CDR1 is MNHEY, CDR2 SVGAGI, per germline. The CDR3 extends over 13 amino acids. V lost 0 bases, J lost 8 bases, and 9 bases lay in between. The CDR3 DNA reads TGTGCCAGCAGTTACTCTGGAGGGAGTACGCAGTATTTT. Protein sequence: CASSYSGGSTQYF.

The rearrangement joins TRBV19 to TRBJ1-4, with a possible D match to TRBD1 (6 bases). This CDR3 comprises 14 residues. The germline gives CDR1 LNHDA, CDR2 SQIVND (reference sequence). Trimming cost V 9 bases and J 7 bases, with 18 bases left between them. This chain's CDR3 is CASSLGRGIEKLFF. For the CDR3, the DNA is TGTGCCAGCTCGTTGGGCAGGGGAATTGAAAAACTGTTTTTT.

Details on this clone: This CDR3 is also generated by other DNA sequences in the sample. The J gene is TRBJ2-5, the V gene TRBV5-4, with 9 bases fitting TRBD1. CDR3 length: 14 residues. J was trimmed by 3 bases and V by 2 bases; bases with no gene match: 2. Germline loops: CDR1 SGHNT, CDR2 YYREEE (reference sequence). The CDR3 here is CASSLGTGKETQYF. CDR3 bases: TGTGCCAGCAGCTTAGGGACAGGGAAAGAGACCCAGTACTTC.

The rearrangement uses TRBV7-9 and TRBJ1-1, with a tentative D call TRBD1 (5 bases). The CDR3 consists of 15 residues. Between the trimmed V and J ends, which lost 1 base and 4 bases, there was a span of 13 bases. CDR1 and CDR2 from the germline V gene are SEHNR and FQNEAQ (reference sequence). The CDR3 nucleotides read TGTGCCAGCAGCTTAGTGGGGCGGGGTGGCACTGAAGCTTTCTTT. As protein: CASSLVGRGGTEAFF. The full variable domain, completed using reference TRBV7-9 and TRBJ1-1, is DTGVSQNPRHKITKRGQNVTFRCDPISEHNRLYWYRQTLGQGPEFLTYFQNEAQLEKSRLLSDRFSAERPKGSFSTLEIQRTEQGDSAMYLCASSLVGRGGTEAFFGQGTRLTVV.

The chain is built from TRBV7-6 and TRBJ1-2; 8 bases map to TRBD1. This CDR3 has 16 amino acids. V was pared by 5 bases and J by 3 bases, with 11 bases of the junction left unmatched. Germline lookup yields CDR1 SGHVS and CDR2 FNYEAQ. The CDR3 loop is CASSAQPGQADYGYTF. Here the CDR3 DNA reads TGTGCCAGCAGCGCTCAACCGGGACAGGCCGACTATGGCTACACCTTC.

The sample holds a few counts of this clone. The chain uses TRBV6-5 and TRBJ1-1; 7 nucleotides agree with TRBD1. The V gene end was trimmed by 4 bases and the J gene end by 7 bases; junction bases not matched to a gene: 15. Germline lookup yields CDR1 MNHEY and CDR2 SVGAGI. This CDR3 contains 16 residues. The CDR3 protein is CASSSPGTGTAFEAFF. In DNA form, the CDR3 reads TGTGCCAGCAGTTCCCCGGGTACTGGGACAGCCTTTGAAGCTTTCTTT.

This clone was detected a few times. This chain links TRBV7-9 with TRBJ2-5; D is possibly TRBD1 (5 bases). Trimming left V 8 bases short and J 1 base short, with 8 bases between. In germline, CDR1 is SEHNR, CDR2 FQNEAQ (reference sequence). The CDR3 totals 12 residues. DNA of the CDR3: TGTGCCAGCGCAGACAGCCAAGAGACCCAGTACTTC. It translates to CASADSQETQYF.

The chain has TRBV6-1 and TRBJ1-1; tentative D call: TRBD1 (6 bases). V shed 5 bases and J shed 4 bases, with 8 bases lying between them. Per germline, CDR1 MNHNS and CDR2 SASEGT. This CDR3 comprises 12 residues. The CDR3 region has the DNA TGTGCCAGCAGTCGACAGGTCACTGAAGCTTTCTTT. This sequence encodes CASSRQVTEAFF.

The chain couples TRBV5-1 to TRBJ1-1, with 7 positions matching TRBD1. Per germline, CDR1 SGHRS and CDR2 YFSETQ. J lost 9 bases, V lost 4 bases, and 12 bases had no gene match. This CDR3 is built from 14 residues. Written as DNA, the CDR3 is TGCGCCAGCAGCCCAGATGACAGGGTCGGGAAAGCTTTCTTT. The encoded protein is CASSPDDRVGKAFF.

V is TRBV10-1 and J is TRBJ2-3, with a weak D call TRBD1 (6 bases). CDR1 and CDR2 from the germline V gene are WNHNN and SYGVQD (reference sequence). This CDR3 spans 14 amino acids. Trimming took off 5 bases at V and 6 bases at J, with 15 bases between the two ends. CDR3 DNA sequence: TGCGCCAGCAGTCCTTTCGGGACATCGGATACGCAGTATTTT. Translation: CASSPFGTSDTQYF.

The chain couples TRBV6-5 to TRBJ1-2, with 7 bases aligning to TRBD1. V dropped 0 bases and J dropped 2; count of bases not matched to a gene: 3. CDR1 and CDR2 (germline): MNHEY, SVGAGI. The CDR3 runs to 15 residues. The CDR3 region has the DNA TGTGCCAGCAGTTACTCGACAGGGAACAACTATGGCTACACCTTC. Amino acid sequence: CASSYSTGNNYGYTF.

This chain links TRBV7-8 with TRBJ1-1; the D gene is possibly TRBD1 (6 bases). Germline V lookup: CDR1 SGHVS, CDR2 FQNEAQ. There are 15 residues in the CDR3. V was trimmed by 2 bases and J by 3 bases, leaving 13 bases between them. The CDR3 DNA reads TGTGCCAGCAGCTTAAGATGGGCAGGGGACACTGAAGCTTTCTTT. It codes for CASSLRWAGDTEAFF.

This clone was detected a few times. The genes are TRBV5-8 and TRBJ2-2; 9 positions match TRBD1. Germline V gene sequence: CDR1 SGHTS, CDR2 YDEGEE. After removal of 0 bases from V and 6 bases from J, the junction contained 9 bases not matched to a gene. The CDR3 sequence is 17 residues long. The CDR3 region is CASSLGRTGAIPGELFF. CDR3 nucleotide sequence: TGTGCCAGCAGCTTGGGGAGGACAGGGGCGATCCCCGGGGAGCTGTTTTTT.

This clone showed up just once. This chain connects TRBV6-6 to TRBJ2-5; 9 bases line up with TRBD1. V shed 6 bases, J shed 4 bases, and the junction held 9 bases outside the gene matches. The CDR3 runs to 15 residues. Germline-derived CDR1 and CDR2 are MNHNY and SVGAGI (reference sequence). CDR3 region: CASSPGQGILETQYF. CDR3 coding DNA: TGTGCCAGCAGCCCCGGACAGGGGATTTTAGAGACCCAGTACTTC.

The chain links TRBV5-1 to TRBJ2-7; D is possibly TRBD1 (5 bases). The CDR3 has 13 residues. Trimming took off 0 bases at V and 2 bases at J, with 6 bases between the two ends. Per the germline V gene, CDR1 is SGHRS and CDR2 is YFSETQ. The CDR3 sequence: CASSLEGAYEQYV. The CDR3 nucleotides read TGCGCCAGCAGCTTGGAAGGGGCCTACGAGCAGTACGTC.

V usage is TRBV2 and J usage is TRBJ1-4, with a tentative D call TRBD1 (6 bases). The CDR3 totals 15 residues. Trimming cost V 8 bases and J 6 bases, with 19 bases left between them. Per the germline V gene, CDR1 is SNHLY and CDR2 is FYNNEI. The CDR3 spells CASRKRTARYEKLFF. The CDR3, as DNA: TGTGCCAGCCGGAAGCGGACAGCACGTTATGAAAAACTGTTTTTT.

This clone came up many times. The chain combines TRBV29-1 with TRBJ1-2, with D perhaps matching TRBD1 (5 bases). Trimming took 4 bases from V and 7 from J, leaving 16 bases between them. Germline-derived CDR1 and CDR2 are SQVTM and ANQGSEA. The CDR3 consists of 13 residues. CDR3 loop: CSVGIRGFSGYTF. CDR3 in DNA: TGCAGCGTTGGCATAAGGGGCTTCAGTGGCTACACCTTC.

This rearrangement joins TRBV18 to TRBJ1-1; 7 nucleotides agree with TRBD1. V was pared by 3 bases and J by 1 base, with 8 bases of the junction left unmatched. The germline V gene has CDR1 KGHSH and CDR2 LQKENI. The CDR3 extends over 16 amino acids. The CDR3 is CASSPYEGAGNTEAFF. The CDR3 nucleotides are TGTGCCAGCTCACCTTATGAGGGGGCAGGGAACACTGAAGCTTTCTTT.

This clone was detected only a few times. J is TRBJ2-5 and V is TRBV5-4, with 11 bases identical to TRBD2. The germline gives CDR1 SGHNT, CDR2 YYREEE (reference sequence). The ends lost 4 bases at V and 4 bases at J; junction bases unmatched: 3. The CDR3 runs 14 residues. The CDR3 DNA follows: TGTGCCAGCAGCAGTAGCGGGGGGGTAGAGACCCAGTACTTC. It yields the protein CASSSSGGVETQYF.

The rearrangement links TRBV4-3 to TRBJ1-4, with TRBD1 matching 7 bases. J was trimmed by 8 bases and V by 0 bases; bases with no gene match: 12. Germline-derived CDR1 and CDR2 are LGHNA and YSLEER. The CDR3 is made up of 17 amino acids. The CDR3 protein is CASSQDGVYRGGEKLFF. CDR3 DNA sequence: TGCGCCAGCAGCCAAGATGGGGTATACAGGGGAGGCGAAAAACTGTTTTTT.